These 20 T cell receptor beta chains came from one sample sequenced in a study of blood T cell repertoires in COVID-19. Sequencing was performed with immunoSEQ multiplex PCR; in TCRdb, only in-frame clones are kept and a portion is missing. Of about 75,000 clones listed, more than 70% are singletons. The sequenced sample consisted of peripheral blood. The receptors derive from a human donor in a cohort sampled during active COVID-19.

With respect to this clone: A read error may account for a junction end that differs from germline. The chain has TRBV30 and TRBJ1-1; D might be TRBD1 (6 bases). Germline V gene data show CDR1 as GTSNPN and CDR2 as SVGIG (reference sequence). This CDR3 has 14 amino acids. Here the CDR3 reads CAWSPPGFGDTEVF. As DNA, the CDR3 is TGTGCCTGGAGTCCCCCCGGTTTTGGGGACACGGAGGTCTTT.

V is TRBV19 and J is TRBJ2-3; the D gene is possibly TRBD1 (5 bases). Germline-derived CDR1 and CDR2 are LNHDA and SQIVND (reference sequence). The germline V and J ends were trimmed by 7 bases and 4 bases, with 15 bases remaining between them. CDR3 length equals 14 residues. The CDR3 DNA is TGTGCCAGTAAAAGCCAGGGTGGCCCAGATACGCAGTATTTT. Its translation: CASKSQGGPDTQYF.

The V gene is TRBV6-2 or TRBV6-3, the J gene TRBJ2-1; 14 positions agree with TRBD2. The CDR3 sequence is 17 residues long. J was trimmed by 4 bases and V by 6 bases; bases with no gene match: 8. Looked up from germline, CDR1 is MNHEY and CDR2 is SVGEGT. CDR3 region: CASSRATSGGAYNEQFF. DNA of the CDR3: TGTGCCAGCAGCCGGGCGACTAGCGGGGGGGCTTACAATGAGCAGTTCTTC.

The chain uses TRBV30 and TRBJ2-1; TRBD2 agrees at 16 bases. The CDR3 has 18 residues. V was clipped by 4 bases and J by 1 base; unmatched bases: 7. Germline loops: CDR1 GTSNPN, CDR2 SVGIG (reference sequence). CDR3 in amino acids: CAWIGTSGRALSYNEQFF. The CDR3 DNA is TGTGCCTGGATCGGGACTAGCGGGAGGGCCCTATCCTACAATGAGCAGTTCTTC.

This chain links TRBV18 with TRBJ2-7; tentatively, D is TRBD1 (6 bases). This CDR3 region has 14 residues. Germline V gene data show CDR1 as KGHSH and CDR2 as LQKENI. The V gene lost 1 base and the J gene lost 1 base, with 8 bases spanning the gap. CDR3 sequence (DNA): TGTGCCAGCTCACCACTGGACAGTTCCTACGAGCAGTACTTC. Translation: CASSPLDSSYEQYF. The full variable domain, with the rest looked up from reference TRBV18 and TRBJ2-7, is NAGVMQNPRHLVRRRGQEARLRCSPMKGHSHVYWYRQLPEEGLKFMVYLQKENIIDESGMPKERFSAEFPKEGPSILRIQQVVRGDSAAYFCASSPLDSSYEQYFGPGTRLTVT.

The gene calls are TRBV4-2 and TRBJ1-3; possibly TRBD1 for D (5 bases). The V end lost 2 bases, the J end lost 0 bases, and 8 bases lay between the germline ends. Per the germline V gene, CDR1 is LGHNA and CDR2 is YNFKEQ. The length of the CDR3 is 15 residues. As DNA, the CDR3 is TGTGCCAGCAGCCAACCGGACACCTCTGGAAACACCATATATTTT. Its translation is CASSQPDTSGNTIYF.

The CDR3 DNA sequence: TGTGCCATCAGTGAGAGAGCGGGGGGCCACTTGAACACTGAAGCTTTCTTT. It is translated as CAISERAGGHLNTEAFF. The chain uses TRBV10-3 and TRBJ1-1; possible D gene TRBD1, 6 bases. Per the germline V gene, CDR1 is ENHRY and CDR2 is SYGVKD. The CDR3 is 17 residues long. V lost 2 bases to trimming and J lost 0 bases, with 16 bases between them.

This clone was observed a handful of times. The chain recombines TRBV21-1 with TRBJ2-5; the D call TRBD2 from the table was never checked on the DNA. TRBV21-1 is listed as a pseudogene. The CDR3 has 18 residues. CDR3 nucleotides: TGTGCCAGCAGCCATTTTTGGGGTAGCGGGAGGGCCCAAGAGACCCAGTACTTC. This encodes CASSHFWGSGRAQETQYF.

The rearrangement uses TRBV7-9 and TRBJ2-1, with 10 bases that match TRBD1. The CDR3 sequence is 12 residues long. J lost 12 bases, V lost 4 bases, and 3 bases had no gene match. Germline lookup yields CDR1 SEHNR and CDR2 FQNEAQ (reference sequence). DNA for the CDR3: TGTGCCAGCAGCTCGGACAGGGGGGTGCAGTTCTTC. This gives the protein CASSSDRGVQFF.

V and J are TRBV6-1 and TRBJ2-7; 10 nucleotides line up with TRBD1. J gave up 7 bases and V 3 bases, and 6 bases lay outside the gene matches. The CDR3 runs to 14 residues. Germline V gives CDR1 MNHNS, CDR2 SASEGT. CDR3 loop: CASSDRDRGKEQYF. The CDR3 region has the DNA TGTGCCAGCAGTGACCGGGACAGGGGTAAGGAGCAGTACTTC.

This clone was seen a few times. J is TRBJ2-4 and V is TRBV4-1; TRBD2 matches 7 bases. The CDR3 is 14 residues long. The junction had 3 bases not matched to a gene; V was cut back by 3 bases and J by 4 bases. Germline V gives CDR1 MGHRA, CDR2 YSYEKL. The CDR3 sequence: CASSQWGGKNIQYF. CDR3 sequence (DNA): TGCGCCAGCAGCCAGTGGGGGGGGAAAAACATTCAGTACTTC.

The V gene is TRBV5-8, the J gene TRBJ1-2, with 9 bases lining up with TRBD1. The CDR3 covers 14 residues. V was pared by 5 bases and J by 4 bases, with 6 bases of the junction left unmatched. Germline lookup yields CDR1 SGHTS and CDR2 YDEGEE. The CDR3 region is CASSRGQGSYGYTF. In nucleotides, the CDR3 is TGTGCCAGCAGTAGAGGACAGGGGAGCTATGGCTACACCTTC.

This clone showed up just once. This chain connects TRBV19 to TRBJ2-5; 8 bases fit TRBD1. Germline CDR1 LNHDA, CDR2 SQIVND (reference sequence). After removal of 5 bases from V and 1 base from J, the junction contained 9 bases not matched to a gene. The length of the CDR3 is 16 residues. In nucleotides, the CDR3 is TGTGCCAGTAGTCCCCGGGCAGGGGGCCTCCAAGAGACCCAGTACTTC. Its translation: CASSPRAGGLQETQYF. The whole variable domain, remainder taken from reference TRBV19 and TRBJ2-5, is DGGITQSPKYLFRKEGQNVTLSCEQNLNHDAMYWYRQDPGQGLRLIYYSQIVNDFQKGDIAEGYSVSREKKESFPLTVTSAQKNPTAFYLCASSPRAGGLQETQYFGPGTRLLVL.

In this sample, this clone turned up once. The CDR3 nucleotides read TGTGCCAGCACTCGACAGGGCTACGAGCAGTACTTC. Protein: CASTRQGYEQYF. J is TRBJ2-7 and V is TRBV2, with 7 bases aligning to TRBD1. CDR3 length: 12 residues. V lost 7 bases and J lost 3; bases outside the gene matches: 3. CDR1 and CDR2 (germline): SNHLY, FYNNEI.

This chain uses TRBV19 with TRBJ1-1; the D gene is possibly TRBD1 (6 bases). Germline V gene data show CDR1 as LNHDA and CDR2 as SQIVND (reference sequence). The CDR3 loop spans 13 amino acids. Trimming shortened V by 8 bases and J by 11 bases, and 21 bases separated the two germline ends. This CDR3 reads CASFSRGNKRAFF. The CDR3 DNA reads TGTGCCAGTTTTTCCAGGGGCAACAAACGGGCTTTCTTT.

This chain joins TRBV12-5 and TRBJ1-3; 7 bases agree with TRBD1. The ends lost 1 base at V and 4 bases at J; junction bases unmatched: 7. The CDR3 contains 16 residues. Germline values: CDR1 LGHNT, CDR2 FRNRAP. The CDR3 DNA sequence: TGTGCTAGTGGTTTGGGACAGGGTTCGTCGGGAAACACCATATATTTT. Its translation is CASGLGQGSSGNTIYF.

This clone was detected only once. The chain couples TRBV19 to TRBJ2-3, with no clear D. Germline CDR1 LNHDA, CDR2 SQIVND (reference sequence). The CDR3 extends over 13 amino acids. The V gene lost 2 bases and the J gene lost 3 bases, with 6 bases spanning the gap. In DNA form, the CDR3 reads TGTGCCAGTAGTATAACCCGGACAGATACGCAGTATTTT. It translates to CASSITRTDTQYF.

This clone was observed once. The same CDR3 arises from other DNA sequences in this sample as well. The V and J genes are TRBV18 and TRBJ2-2, with 10 bases aligning to TRBD2. The CDR3 consists of 16 residues. The V gene's germline CDR1 is KGHSH and CDR2 LQKENI. V lost 3 bases, J lost 2 bases, and 3 bases stayed unmatched. CDR3 sequence (DNA): TGTGCCAGCTCACCGCGACTAGCGGGTAACACCGGGGAGCTGTTTTTT. Its protein product is CASSPRLAGNTGELFF.

Of note for this clone: One end of the junction fails to match germline, which may point to a read error. Additional DNA sequences in this sample encode the identical CDR3. The rearrangement uses TRBV27 and TRBJ2-7; a weak D match, TRBD2 (6 bases). CDR3 size: 14 residues. Germline assignment: CDR1 MNHEY and CDR2 SMNVEV (reference sequence). CDR3 sequence: CASSLSGGTYEQYF. The CDR3 bases are TGTGCCAGCAGTTTATCCGGGGGAACCTATGAGCAGTACTTC.

This clone showed up just once. This chain uses TRBV18 with TRBJ2-1; 7 bases agree with TRBD2. Germline trimming cut 0 bases from V and 0 bases from J; bases unmatched to any gene: 2. Germline CDR1 KGHSH, CDR2 LQKENI. The CDR3 contains 16 residues. This chain's CDR3 is CASSPPSSGSYNEQFF. Here the CDR3 DNA reads TGTGCCAGCTCACCACCGTCTAGCGGCTCCTACAATGAGCAGTTCTTC.